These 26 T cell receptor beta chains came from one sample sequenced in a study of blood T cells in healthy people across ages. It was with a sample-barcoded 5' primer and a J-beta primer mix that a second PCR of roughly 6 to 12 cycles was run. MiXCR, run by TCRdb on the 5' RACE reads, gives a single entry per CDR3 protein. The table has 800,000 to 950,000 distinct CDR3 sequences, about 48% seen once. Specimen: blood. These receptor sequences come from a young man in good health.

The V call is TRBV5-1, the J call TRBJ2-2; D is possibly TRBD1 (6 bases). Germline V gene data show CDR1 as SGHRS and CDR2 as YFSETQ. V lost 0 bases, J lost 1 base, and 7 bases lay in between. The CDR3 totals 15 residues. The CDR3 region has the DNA TGCGCCAGCAGCTTGGGCAGGGGGAACACCGGGGAGCTGTTTTTT. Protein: CASSLGRGNTGELFF.

CDR3 protein: CASSLGAGVTNYGYTF. In nucleotides, the CDR3 is TGTGCCAGCAGCTTGGGGGCAGGGGTGACTAACTATGGCTACACCTTC. The chain joins TRBV5-5 to TRBJ1-2; D might be TRBD1 (6 bases). The length of the CDR3 is 16 residues. Trimming took 0 bases from V and 0 from J, leaving 12 bases between them. The germline V gene has CDR1 SGHKS and CDR2 YYEKEE (reference sequence).

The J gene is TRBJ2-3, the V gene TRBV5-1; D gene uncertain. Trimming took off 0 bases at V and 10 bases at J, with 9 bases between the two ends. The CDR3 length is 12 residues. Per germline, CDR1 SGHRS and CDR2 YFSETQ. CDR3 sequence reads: CASSLDPPSQYF. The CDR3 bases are TGCGCCAGCAGCTTGGATCCTCCATCGCAGTATTTT.

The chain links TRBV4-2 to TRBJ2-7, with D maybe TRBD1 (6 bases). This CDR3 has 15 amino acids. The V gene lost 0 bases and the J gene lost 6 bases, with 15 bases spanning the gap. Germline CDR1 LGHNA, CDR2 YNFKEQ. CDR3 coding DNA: TGTGCCAGCAGCCAAGAAGCCTCAGGGGCAGCCGAGCAGTACTTC. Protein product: CASSQEASGAAEQYF.

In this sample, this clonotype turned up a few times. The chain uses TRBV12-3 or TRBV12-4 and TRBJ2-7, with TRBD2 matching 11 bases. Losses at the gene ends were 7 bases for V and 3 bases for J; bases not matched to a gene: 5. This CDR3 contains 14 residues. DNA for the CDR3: TGTGCCAGCAATATAGCGGGGGGGAGCTACGAGCAGTACTTC. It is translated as CASNIAGGSYEQYF.

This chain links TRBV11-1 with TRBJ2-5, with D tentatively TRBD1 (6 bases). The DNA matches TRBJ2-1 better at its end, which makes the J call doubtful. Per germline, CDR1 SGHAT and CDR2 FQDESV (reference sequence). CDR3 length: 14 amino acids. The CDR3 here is CASVNPGQQETQFF. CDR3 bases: TGTGCCAGCGTCAACCCCGGACAGCAAGAGACCCAGTTCTTC.

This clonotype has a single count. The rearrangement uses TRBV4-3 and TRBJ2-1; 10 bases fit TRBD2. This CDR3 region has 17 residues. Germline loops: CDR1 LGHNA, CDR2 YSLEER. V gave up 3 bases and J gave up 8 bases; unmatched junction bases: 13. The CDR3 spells CASSHNDLAGVYDEQFF. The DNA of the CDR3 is TGCGCCAGCAGCCATAATGATCTAGCGGGGGTTTACGATGAGCAGTTCTTC.

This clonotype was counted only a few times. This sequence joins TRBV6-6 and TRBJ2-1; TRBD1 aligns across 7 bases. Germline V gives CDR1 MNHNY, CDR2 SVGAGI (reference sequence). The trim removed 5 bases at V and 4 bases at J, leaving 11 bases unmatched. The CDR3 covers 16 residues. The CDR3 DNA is TGTGCCAGCAGTACATCCGACAGGGCAGGGTACAATGAGCAGTTCTTC. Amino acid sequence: CASSTSDRAGYNEQFF.

The CDR3 sequence is CASSVEPVVNTEAFF. The CDR3 coding sequence is TGTGCCAGCAGCGTAGAACCAGTCGTGAACACTGAAGCTTTCTTT. The chain carries TRBV9 and TRBJ1-1; D gene uncertain. The germline CDR1 and CDR2 sequences are SGDLS and YYNGEE. The CDR3 runs to 15 residues. The ends were cut back, 0 bases at V and 0 bases at J, with 9 bases in the middle.

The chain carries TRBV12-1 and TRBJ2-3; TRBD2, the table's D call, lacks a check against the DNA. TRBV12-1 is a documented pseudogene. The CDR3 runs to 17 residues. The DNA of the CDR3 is TGTGCCAGCAGCTCCCCGGTAGGGACGGGACTCACAGATACGCAGTATTTT. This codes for CASSSPVGTGLTDTQYF.

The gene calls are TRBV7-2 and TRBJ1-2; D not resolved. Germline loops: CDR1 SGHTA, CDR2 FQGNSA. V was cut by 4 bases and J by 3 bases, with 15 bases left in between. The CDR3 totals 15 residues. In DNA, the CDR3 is TGTGCCAGCAGCTCGTGGGCGGCGGTGGACTATGGCTACACCTTC. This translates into CASSSWAAVDYGYTF.

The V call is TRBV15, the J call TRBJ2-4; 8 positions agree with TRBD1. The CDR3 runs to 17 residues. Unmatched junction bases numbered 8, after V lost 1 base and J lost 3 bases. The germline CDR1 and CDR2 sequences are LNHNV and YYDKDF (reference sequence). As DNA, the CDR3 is TGTGCCACCAGCAGAGCGCGACAGGGGTCGGTCAAAAACATTCAGTACTTC. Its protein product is CATSRARQGSVKNIQYF.

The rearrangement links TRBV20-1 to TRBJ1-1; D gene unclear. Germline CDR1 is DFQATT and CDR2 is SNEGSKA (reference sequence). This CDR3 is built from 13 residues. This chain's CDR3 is CSYLSPLNTEAFF. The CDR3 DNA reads TGCAGCTATCTCAGCCCCCTGAACACTGAAGCTTTCTTT.

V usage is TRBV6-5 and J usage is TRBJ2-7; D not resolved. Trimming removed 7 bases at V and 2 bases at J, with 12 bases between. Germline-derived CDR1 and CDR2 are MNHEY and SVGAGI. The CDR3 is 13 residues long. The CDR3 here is CASTAPATYEQYF. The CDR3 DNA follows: TGTGCCAGCACCGCCCCGGCCACCTACGAGCAGTACTTC.

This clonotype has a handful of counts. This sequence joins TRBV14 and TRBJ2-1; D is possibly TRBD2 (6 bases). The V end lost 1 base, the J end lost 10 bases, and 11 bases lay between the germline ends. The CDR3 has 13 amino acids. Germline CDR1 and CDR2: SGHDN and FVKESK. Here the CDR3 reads CASSQVAGREQFF. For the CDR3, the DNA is TGTGCCAGCAGCCAAGTTGCGGGAAGGGAGCAGTTCTTC.

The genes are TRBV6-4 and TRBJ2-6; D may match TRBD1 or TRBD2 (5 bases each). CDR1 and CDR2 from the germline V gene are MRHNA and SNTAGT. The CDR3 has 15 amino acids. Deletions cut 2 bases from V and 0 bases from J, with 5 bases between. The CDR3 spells CASSDGGSGANVLTF. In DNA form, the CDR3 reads TGTGCCAGCAGTGACGGGGGCTCTGGGGCCAACGTCCTGACTTTC.

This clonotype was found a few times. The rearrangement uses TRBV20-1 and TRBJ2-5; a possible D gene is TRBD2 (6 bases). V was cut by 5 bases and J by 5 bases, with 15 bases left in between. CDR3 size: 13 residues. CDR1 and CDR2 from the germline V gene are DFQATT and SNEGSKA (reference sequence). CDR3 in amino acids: CSAPSAPSETQYF. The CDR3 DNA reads TGCAGTGCTCCTAGCGCCCCCTCCGAGACCCAGTACTTC.

The CDR3 spells CASRLLASGDTGELFF. CDR3 coding DNA: TGTGCCAGCAGATTGTTGGCTAGCGGGGACACCGGGGAGCTGTTTTTT. The V gene is TRBV7-9, the J gene TRBJ2-2, with 9 nucleotides matching TRBD2. Looked up from germline, CDR1 is SEHNR and CDR2 is FQNEAQ (reference sequence). Germline trimming cut 6 bases from V and 3 bases from J; bases unmatched to any gene: 8. The CDR3 has 16 amino acids. The full variable domain, completed using reference TRBV7-9 and TRBJ2-2, is DTGVSQNPRHKITKRGQNVTFRCDPISEHNRLYWYRQTLGQGPEFLTYFQNEAQLEKSRLLSDRFSAERPKGSFSTLEIQRTEQGDSAMYLCASRLLASGDTGELFFGEGSRLTVL.

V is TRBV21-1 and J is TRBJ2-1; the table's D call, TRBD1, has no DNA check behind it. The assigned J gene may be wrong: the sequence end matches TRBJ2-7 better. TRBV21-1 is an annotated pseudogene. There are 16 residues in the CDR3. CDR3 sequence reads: CASSFLGGQGADEQYF. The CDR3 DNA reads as TGTGCCAGCAGCTTCTTAGGGGGACAGGGGGCGGATGAGCAGTACTTC.

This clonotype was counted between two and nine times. CDR3 sequence reads: CASEGAAGELFF. CDR3 DNA: TGTGCCAGCGAGGGGGCGGCCGGGGAGCTGTTTTTT. The chain has TRBV4-2 and TRBJ2-2; 7 bases map to TRBD1. CDR3 size: 12 residues. The J segment lost 6 bases and the V segment lost 8 bases, leaving 3 bases of the junction unmatched. Per germline, CDR1 LGHNA and CDR2 YNFKEQ.

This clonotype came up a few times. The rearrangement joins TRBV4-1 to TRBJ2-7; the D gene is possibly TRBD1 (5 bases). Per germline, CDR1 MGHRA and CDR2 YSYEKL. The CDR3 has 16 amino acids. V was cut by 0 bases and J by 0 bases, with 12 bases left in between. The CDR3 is CASSQDDSWSSYEQYF. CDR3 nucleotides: TGCGCCAGCAGCCAAGATGACAGCTGGAGCTCCTACGAGCAGTACTTC.

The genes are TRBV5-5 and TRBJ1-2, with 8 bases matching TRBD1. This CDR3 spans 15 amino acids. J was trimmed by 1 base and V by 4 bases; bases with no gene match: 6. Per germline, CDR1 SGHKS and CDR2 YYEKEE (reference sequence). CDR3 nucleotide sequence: TGTGCCAGCAGCCCTGCAGGGGGCAATAACTATGGCTACACCTTC. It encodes CASSPAGGNNYGYTF.

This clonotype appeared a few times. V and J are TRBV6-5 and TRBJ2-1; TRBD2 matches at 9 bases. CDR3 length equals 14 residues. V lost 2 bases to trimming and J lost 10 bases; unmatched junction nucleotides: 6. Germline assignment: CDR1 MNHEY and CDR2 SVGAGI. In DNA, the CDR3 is TGTGCCAGCAGTTACGACGGGACTAGCCGGGAGCAGTTCTTC. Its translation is CASSYDGTSREQFF.

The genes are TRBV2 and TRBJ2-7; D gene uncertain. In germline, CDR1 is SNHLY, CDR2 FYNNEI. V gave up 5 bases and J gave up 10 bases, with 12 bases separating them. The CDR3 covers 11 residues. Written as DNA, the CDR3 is TGTGCCAGCAGTTTTGACCTCACCCAGTACTTC. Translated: CASSFDLTQYF.

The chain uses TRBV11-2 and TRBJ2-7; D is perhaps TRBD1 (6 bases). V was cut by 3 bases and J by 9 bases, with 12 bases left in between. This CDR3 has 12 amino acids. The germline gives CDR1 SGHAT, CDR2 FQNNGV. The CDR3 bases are TGTGCCAGCAGCTTCCAGGGGTCCGGGCAGTACTTC. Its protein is CASSFQGSGQYF.

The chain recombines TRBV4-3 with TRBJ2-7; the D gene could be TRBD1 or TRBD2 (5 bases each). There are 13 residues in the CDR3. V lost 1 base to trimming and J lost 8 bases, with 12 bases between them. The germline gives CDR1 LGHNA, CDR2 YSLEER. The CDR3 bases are TGCGCCAGCAGCCAAGCCCCGGGGCGCAAGCAGTACTTC. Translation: CASSQAPGRKQYF.